Listed here are 18 T cell receptor beta chains from one sample, sequenced in a study of regulatory T cells in long-lasting Graves disease. The time point: persistent/refractory GD, antithyroid drugs over 5 years with positive TRAb. There was RNA extracted from PBMCs, and the TCR library was made from it. In building TCR beta libraries, iRepertoire HTBI primers were used together with Arm-PCR of CDR3 regions. TCRdb reprocessed the multiplex PCR reads with MiXCR, giving one entry per CDR3 protein. Among around 460,000 distinct CDR3 sequences listed, about 22% were seen once. Material: peripheral blood mononuclear cells (PBMCs), obtained when the disease was refractory, from a patient treated with antithyroid drugs. The source of these receptors is a female donor with Graves disease.

This clonotype came up many times. V is TRBV11-3 and J is TRBJ1-2; D possibly corresponds to TRBD1 (5 bases). Germline CDR1 is SGHNT and CDR2 is YENEEA. The germline V and J ends were trimmed by 3 bases and 5 bases, with 13 bases remaining between them. The CDR3 runs to 14 residues. The CDR3 DNA sequence: TGTGCCAGCAGCTTGTACCGGGACGGATATGGCTACACCTTC. Protein: CASSLYRDGYGYTF.

In its sample, this clonotype was seen many times. The rearrangement joins TRBV27 to TRBJ2-7; D call uncertain. Trimming pared 2 bases from V and 0 bases from J, leaving 11 bases between. This CDR3 comprises 15 residues. In germline, CDR1 is MNHEY, CDR2 SMNVEV (reference sequence). The CDR3 coding sequence is TGTGCCAGCAGTTTAATGGGCGGCAACTCCTACGAGCAGTACTTC. Translating it yields CASSLMGGNSYEQYF.

Worth noting for this clonotype: The junction and the germline gene differ at one end; a read error may be behind it. This chain connects TRBV7-2 to TRBJ2-7; 15 bases are a match to TRBD2. The length of the CDR3 is 16 residues. CDR1 is SGHTA, CDR2 FQGNSA, per germline. CDR3 coding DNA: TGTGCCAGCACCGATACGGGACTAGCGGGAGGAGGTGAGCAATACTTC. Protein sequence: CASTDTGLAGGGEQYF.

In this sample, this clonotype turned up many times. The chain carries TRBV28 and TRBJ1-4; the D is unclear. CDR1 MDHEN and CDR2 SYDVKM come from the germline V gene. V was trimmed by 2 bases and J by 7 bases, leaving 11 bases between them. The CDR3 has 14 amino acids. The CDR3 bases are TGTGCCAGCAGTTTACTGCTAGGGCGTGAAAAACTGTTTTTT. The encoded protein is CASSLLLGREKLFF.

This chain links TRBV28 with TRBJ1-2; D unclear. The CDR3 length is 15 residues. CDR1 and CDR2 from the germline V gene are MDHEN and SYDVKM. The V end lost 6 bases, the J end lost 2 bases, and 16 bases lay between the germline ends. The CDR3 DNA follows: TGTGCCAGCAGCACACCCACGGGATTGAACTATGGCTACACCTTC. Its translation: CASSTPTGLNYGYTF.

A note on this clonotype: A much bigger clone sits one base away, suggesting this may be a read error. CDR3 loop: CASSLAWGKNAEAFF. The DNA for the CDR3 is TGCGCCAGCAGCTTGGCCTGGGGTAAGAACGCTGAAGCTTTCTTT. The chain is built from TRBV5-1 and TRBJ1-1, with D hard to call. The CDR3 extends over 15 amino acids. The germline V gene has CDR1 SGHRS and CDR2 YFSETQ. The whole variable domain, filled in from reference TRBV5-1 and TRBJ1-1, reads KAGVTQTPRYLIKTRGQQVTLSCSPISGHRSVSWYQQTPGQGLQFLFEYFSETQRNKGNFPGRFSGRQFSNSRSEMNVSTLELGDSALYLCASSLAWGKNAEAFFGQGTRLTVV.

This clonotype was seen repeatedly, ten times or more. The V and J genes are TRBV28 and TRBJ1-2, with 9 bases lining up with TRBD1. This CDR3 contains 14 residues. Trimming at V came to 5 bases and at J to 4 bases, leaving 5 bases not matched to a gene. Germline CDR1 reads MDHEN; CDR2 reads SYDVKM. The CDR3 region has the DNA TGTGCCAGCAGTCTGGACAGGGGCGTCTATGGCTACACCTTC. Its protein product is CASSLDRGVYGYTF.

This sequence joins TRBV5-1 and TRBJ1-5; possibly TRBD1 for D (6 bases). Trimming stripped 4 bases from V and 6 bases from J, with 14 bases between. This CDR3 is built from 14 residues. Germline V gene data show CDR1 as SGHRS and CDR2 as YFSETQ. CDR3 bases: TGCGCCAGCAGCCAAGCGGGGGGCATTCAGCCCCAGCATTTT. As protein: CASSQAGGIQPQHF.

This clonotype has only a few counts. V is TRBV7-2 and J is TRBJ1-6; D unresolved. From germline, CDR1 is SGHTA and CDR2 FQGNSA. Trimming took off 1 base at V and 10 bases at J, with 11 bases between the two ends. The CDR3 contains 14 residues. The CDR3 region has the DNA TGTGCCAGCAGCTTAGGTAGCAACCCCTCACCCCTCCACTTT. Translation gives CASSLGSNPSPLHF.

The chain combines TRBV30 with TRBJ2-7; D is possibly TRBD1 or TRBD2 (5 bases each). With 6 bases removed from V and 4 bases from J, the gap between germline ends came to 19 bases. CDR3 size: 14 residues. Germline V gives CDR1 GTSNPN, CDR2 SVGIG (reference sequence). The CDR3 region is CACKRGRAKYEQYF. CDR3 sequence (DNA): TGTGCCTGTAAACGGGGACGGGCGAAATACGAGCAGTACTTC.

V gene TRBV19 combines with J gene TRBJ1-1, with TRBD1 identical over 7 bases. Germline trimming cut 4 bases from V and 5 bases from J; bases unmatched to any gene: 7. The germline V gene encodes CDR1 LNHDA and CDR2 SQIVND (reference sequence). This CDR3 spans 14 amino acids. This CDR3 reads CASSSGTDATEAFF. Written as DNA, the CDR3 is TGTGCCAGTAGTAGCGGGACAGACGCTACTGAAGCTTTCTTT.

This clonotype has just one count. The V and J genes are TRBV3-1 and TRBJ2-4, with TRBD1 identical over 8 bases. This CDR3 has 14 amino acids. Germline lookup yields CDR1 LGHDT and CDR2 YNNKEL (reference sequence). The junction had 5 bases not matched to a gene; V was cut back by 4 bases and J by 6 bases. The CDR3 loop reads CASSPAGGGNIQYF. The CDR3 nucleotides read TGTGCCAGCAGCCCAGCAGGGGGCGGAAACATTCAGTACTTC.

This clonotype was detected ten times or more. The chain uses TRBV29-1 and TRBJ2-5, with a weak D call TRBD1 (5 bases). The length of the CDR3 is 11 residues. Looked up from germline, CDR1 is SQVTM and CDR2 is ANQGSEA. Trimming cost V 7 bases and J 3 bases, with 9 bases left between them. The CDR3 DNA reads TGCAGCGCCGAAGGGGAAGAGACCCAGTACTTC. This translates into CSAEGEETQYF.

V gene TRBV7-2 combines with J gene TRBJ2-7, with a tentative D call TRBD1 (6 bases). CDR3 length: 15 residues. V dropped 2 bases and J dropped 7 bases, with 18 bases sitting between them. In germline, CDR1 is SGHTA, CDR2 FQGNSA. CDR3 residues: CASSLSVDRPQEQYF. In nucleotides, the CDR3 is TGTGCCAGCAGCTTAAGCGTCGACAGGCCTCAAGAGCAGTACTTC.

This clonotype was picked up a small number of times. The rearrangement links TRBV24-1 to TRBJ2-2; TRBD1 might be the D (5 bases). The CDR3 runs to 15 residues. Deletions cut 10 bases from V and 1 base from J, with 15 bases between. Germline-derived CDR1 and CDR2 are KGHDR and SFDVKD. Written as DNA, the CDR3 is TGTGCCACGGGGCTGGGCGGAGTGAACACCGGGGAGCTGTTTTTT. This gives the protein CATGLGGVNTGELFF.

This clonotype was recorded at least ten times. The rearrangement joins TRBV28 to TRBJ1-1; TRBD1 is a possible D gene (5 bases). The CDR3 is made up of 15 amino acids. Deletions cut 2 bases from V and 6 bases from J, with 16 bases between. Per the germline V gene, CDR1 is MDHEN and CDR2 is SYDVKM. The CDR3 DNA is TGTGCCAGCAGTTTAATGGGGGTCGGGGTGTCTGAAGCTTTCTTT. Translating gives CASSLMGVGVSEAFF.

This clonotype was recorded many times. J is TRBJ1-1 and V is TRBV5-5, with D unclear. The CDR3 consists of 13 residues. The germline V gene encodes CDR1 SGHKS and CDR2 YYEKEE (reference sequence). V was pared by 4 bases and J by 0 bases, with 7 bases between. The CDR3: CASSPQLNTEAFF. The CDR3 nucleotides read TGTGCCAGCAGCCCTCAGTTGAACACTGAAGCTTTCTTT. The full variable domain, its missing parts supplied by reference TRBV5-5 and TRBJ1-1, is DAGVTQSPTHLIKTRGQQVTLRCSPISGHKSVSWYQQVLGQGPQFIFQYYEKEERGRGNFPDRFSARQFPNYSSELNVNALLLGDSALYLCASSPQLNTEAFFGQGTRLTVV.

The V call is TRBV20-1, the J call TRBJ2-3; 9 nucleotides match TRBD2. Losses at the gene ends were 6 bases for V and 0 bases for J; bases not matched to a gene: 10. This CDR3 contains 16 residues. Germline V gene data show CDR1 as DFQATT and CDR2 as SNEGSKA (reference sequence). CDR3 sequence (DNA): TGCAGTGCCAGACTAGCGGAGGCCTCTAGCACAGATACGCAGTATTTT. Translated, it gives CSARLAEASSTDTQYF.